This TCR beta chain was captured in a study of blood T cell repertoires in COVID-19. As for the study in general: Samples of COVID-19 (acute and convalescent) were obtained from the United States, Italy and Spain. Sources were T cells, B-cell-depleted T cells, or PBMCs; the material itself was cDNA or gDNA.

Unmatched junction bases numbered 12, after V lost 10 bases and J lost 9 bases. CDR1 is ENHRY and CDR2 is SYGVKD in the germline V gene. The CDR3 is made up of 14 amino acids. As processed by the authors: Amplified reference gene primers provided the basis for estimating nucleated cell counts. Repertoires were generated with immunoSEQ multiplex PCR, while TCRdb's copy carries only in-frame clones and drops some. V and J calls and clone size follow that table, whereas D and trimming were derived from the DNA. The top ten hold around 9.6% of the sample, which has about 58,000 clones, 65% to 85% seen once. Patients in Seattle were enrolled during active infection, then followed longitudinally.

This TCR was recovered from a man aged 80 or over with COVID-19, enrolled during active disease. Specimen: peripheral blood. The chain has TRBV10-3 and TRBJ1-1, with TRBD1 identical over 12 bases. The chain's CDR3 is CATSGQGAQGKAFF. The CDR3 nucleotides are TGTGCCACCTCGGGACAGGGGGCTCAGGGGAAAGCTTTCTTT.